The rows below give T cell receptor beta chains drawn from one sample of a study of T cells in Graves' hyperthyroidism and ophthalmopathy. TCRdb passed the multiplex PCR reads through MiXCR, listing each CDR3 protein once. The data contain some 720,000 distinct CDR3 sequences, approximately 16% of them seen just once; the ten biggest clones take up around 8%. The sample comprised blood. These receptors were obtained from a man aged 18 to 30 with Graves' hyperthyroidism. Each CDR3 is given with its conserved first and last residue. A D gene is named only where the DNA matches it firmly. Not every row has a clone size; where given, it reads once, few, many or a size class.

abundance	d_gene	v_gene	j_gene	CDR3nt	CDR3aa
.	.	TRBV19	TRBJ2-5	TGTGCCACCACTGACAGGGACGGGAGAGAGACCCAGTACTTC	CATTDRDGRETQYF
few	.	TRBV7-9	TRBJ2-3	TGTGCCAGCAGCTACCCCGGGTTGCGGCAGTATTTT	CASSYPGLRQYF
.	TRBD1	TRBV5-1	TRBJ1-1	TGTGCCAGCAGCTTCGGGACAGGTTCCCCCTGGGGAACTGAAGCTTTCTTT	CASSFGTGSPWGTEAFF
many	.	TRBV25-1	TRBJ1-1	TGTGCCAGCAGTGAATTGGCAGGAGCGAACACTGAAGCTTTCTTT	CASSELAGANTEAFF
few	.	TRBV4-3	TRBJ2-1	TGCGCCAGCAGCCAAGAAGATCTCTCGAGCTCCTACAATGAGCAGTTCTTC	CASSQEDLSSSYNEQFF
.	TRBD2	TRBV4-2	TRBJ2-1	TGTGCCAGCAGCCAAGATCCCAGCGGGAGCTCTGAGCAGTTCTTC	CASSQDPSGSSEQFF
few	.	TRBV20-1	TRBJ1-4	TGCAGTGCTAGCCAGGATCCAGGGATTGAAAAACTGTTTTTT	CSASQDPGIEKLFF
.	TRBD1	TRBV20-1	TRBJ2-2	TGCAGTGCTAGTGAAACCGGGACAGGGGTCACCGGGGAGCTGTTTTTT	CSASETGTGVTGELFF
many	.	TRBV28	TRBJ2-7	TGTGCCAGCAGCCACCCCCGGCGGGGAACCTACGAGCAGTACTTC	CASSHPRRGTYEQYF
many	.	TRBV28	TRBJ2-5	TGTGCCAGCAAATCCCCCGGGGCGGCCCAAGAGACCCAGTACTTC	CASKSPGAAQETQYF
many	TRBD2	TRBV7-2	TRBJ2-1	TGTGCCAGCAGCCCCGTTCGGACTAGCGGGAGGAATGAGCAGTTCTTC	CASSPVRTSGRNEQFF
.	.	TRBV3-1	TRBJ1-6	TGTGCCAGCAGCGAAAGAGAATTGCCCTCCTATAATTCACCCCTCCACTTT	CASSERELPSYNSPLHF
few	TRBD1	TRBV2	TRBJ1-1	TGTGCCAGCAGTGGGGACAGGGGTCGGATGAACACTGAAGCTTTCTTT	CASSGDRGRMNTEAFF
many	.	TRBV7-3	TRBJ2-3	TGTGCCAGCAGCCCAAGGGGCATAGCGTTTAGCACAGATACGCAGTATTTT	CASSPRGIAFSTDTQYF
.	TRBD1	TRBV19	TRBJ2-1	TGTGCCAGTAGTATAGTTTGGACAGGGGGCTCCTACAATGAGCAGTTCTTC	CASSIVWTGGSYNEQFF
many	.	TRBV18	TRBJ1-2	TGTGCCAGCTCCCCTGACAAGGACTATGGCTACACCTTC	CASSPDKDYGYTF
few	TRBD1	TRBV6-2/TRBV6-3	TRBJ2-1	TGTGCCAGCACTAAGGGACAGGGGGTTGGTGAGCAGTTCTTC	CASTKGQGVGEQFF
many	.	TRBV18	TRBJ2-1	TGTGCCAGCTCACCACCGATTGGGGCGACAGATTACAATGAGCAGTTCTTC	CASSPPIGATDYNEQFF
many	TRBD1	TRBV7-9	TRBJ2-5	TGTGCCAGCAGCTCGGACAGGGGGTCTGAGACCCAGTACTTC	CASSSDRGSETQYF
.	TRBD2	TRBV20-1	TRBJ2-7	TGCAGTGCTAGAAAGAGGCTAGCGGGAGGGCCGGGGAACGAGCAGTACTTC	CSARKRLAGGPGNEQYF
few	TRBD2	TRBV20-1	TRBJ2-2	TGCAGTGCTCCTCGGGGGGGACAAGACACCGGGGAGCTGTTTTTT	CSAPRGGQDTGELFF
few	.	TRBV5-6	TRBJ2-2	TGTGCCAGCAGCTTGGGGGGACCACTTACCGGGGAGCTGTTTTTT	CASSLGGPLTGELFF
many	TRBD2	TRBV20-1	TRBJ2-7	TGCAGTGCTAGACATACTAGCGGGAGTGACGAGCAGTACTTC	CSARHTSGSDEQYF
few	TRBD1	TRBV6-7	TRBJ2-7	TGTGCCAGCAAACCTTGGGACAGGGTCAACGAGCAGTACTTC	CASKPWDRVNEQYF
few	TRBD1	TRBV29-1	TRBJ1-5	TGCAGCGCAGGGACAGGGGTGCATCAGCCCCAGCATTTT	CSAGTGVHQPQHF
many	TRBD1	TRBV18	TRBJ2-5	TGTGCCAGCTCACCACCAGGGACAGAAGAGACCCAGTACTTC	CASSPPGTEETQYF
few	.	TRBV12-3/TRBV12-4	TRBJ1-6	TGTGCCAGCAGTTTCCAGGGATCCTATAATTCACCCCTCCACTTT	CASSFQGSYNSPLHF
.	TRBD1	TRBV5-8	TRBJ1-5	TGTGCCAGCACCATCCCTGGGACAGATCAGCCCCAGCATTTT	CASTIPGTDQPQHF
many	.	TRBV18	TRBJ2-1	TGTGCCAGCTCACCACCGTCAACAGCGGTGAAGCAGTTCTTC	CASSPPSTAVKQFF
few	.	TRBV3-1	TRBJ2-7	TGTGCCAGCAGCCTTTCCGGGATTACTCCCTACGAGCAGTACTTC	CASSLSGITPYEQYF
.	.	TRBV20-1	TRBJ1-5	TGCAGTGCTAACAGGTCCCCGGTGGAGCCCCAGCATTTT	CSANRSPVEPQHF
.	.	TRBV6-1	TRBJ2-1	TGTGCCAGCTTTCCCCTCTGGGGCCAACGCTCCTACAATGAGCAGTTCTTC	CASFPLWGQRSYNEQFF